This TCR beta chain was captured by sequencing in a study of CD8+CD57+ T cells in acquired aplastic anemia. Study-wide background: On average, sorted CD4+ and CD8+ cells gave 3 to 3.5 ug of DNA.

The CDR3 is 15 amino acids. Germline-derived CDR1 and CDR2 are SGDLS and YYNGEE. V lost 4 bases, J lost 1 base, and 5 bases stayed unmatched. In its sample, this clonotype was seen many times. Researchers used genomic DNA as the template to profile TCR beta VDJ and CDR3. TCRdb independently ran MiXCR on the reads; one entry per CDR3 protein. Here the sample spans about 70,000 distinct CDR3 sequences, roughly half being singletons. The sample comprised sorted CD4+, CD8+, or CD8+CD57+ T cells (not recorded which) from PBMCs. The chain combines TRBV9 with TRBJ2-3, with 8 bases lining up with TRBD2. The TCR originated in a human donor in good health, serving as a control. CDR3 region: CASSPPGLGTDTQYF. In DNA, the CDR3 is TGTGCCAGCAGCCCCCCGGGACTAGGCACAGATACGCAGTATTTT. Full variable domain (remainder filled in from reference TRBV9 and TRBJ2-3): DSGVTQTPKHLITATGQRVTLRCSPRSGDLSVYWYQQSLDQGLQFLIQYYNGEERAKGNILERFSAQQFPDLHSELNLSSLELGDSALYFCASSPPGLGTDTQYFGPGTRLTVL.